This record concerns one T cell receptor (beta chain) sequence. This sample is part of a study of CD8+ T cells in alopecia areata. Study details: Treated patients swallowed 5 to 10 mg of oral tofacitinib twice daily.

The investigators collected lesional scalp punch biopsies and peripheral blood from alopecia areata patients. Sequencing used cDNA as its template, made by extracting RNA and reverse transcribing it. Here immunoSEQ multiplex PCR was the method, and the copy in TCRdb shows in-frame clones only, minus some. The table has thousands of clones, around 71% seen once. Looked up from germline, CDR1 is MGHRA and CDR2 is YSYEKL. Trimming removed 0 bases from V and 6 bases from J, with 12 bases in between. The CDR3 extends over 15 amino acids. The sequenced sample was skin, obtained at week 0. The TCR was taken from a human donor with alopecia areata. The chain recombines TRBV4-1 with TRBJ1-5; TRBD1 might be the D (5 bases). The CDR3 protein is CASSQDRSGFQPQHF. For the CDR3, the DNA is TGCGCCAGCAGCCAAGATCGTTCAGGGTTTCAGCCCCAGCATTTT.